This T cell receptor (beta chain) was sequenced in a study of regulatory T cells in long-lasting Graves disease. General study findings and limits: Newly diagnosed disease favored TRBV20-1 and TRBJ2-1 over persistent disease. Exclusively peripheral blood, rather than thyroid tissue, was studied. New patients shared fewer public clonotypes (966) than persistent patients did (fewer than 3,000).

iRepertoire HTBI primers and Arm-PCR of CDR3 regions built TCR beta libraries. TCRdb re-called the multiplex PCR reads with MiXCR, one entry per CDR3 protein. Among some 420,000 distinct CDR3 sequences listed, 20% to 25% were seen once. Time point noted: persistent/refractory GD, antithyroid drugs over 5 years with positive TRAb. The TCR library was made from RNA that had been extracted from PBMCs in TRIzol. V lost 6 bases and J lost 4, with 16 bases in between. Germline V CDR1 and CDR2: LNHDA, SQIVND (reference sequence). The CDR3 runs to 15 residues. This clonotype has only a few counts. Its cognate antigen is unknown.

This sample comprised peripheral blood mononuclear cells (PBMCs), obtained when the disease was refractory, from a patient treated with antithyroid drugs. The chain combines TRBV19 with TRBJ1-5; tentative D call: TRBD1 (5 bases). The clonotype comes from a female donor with Graves disease. The CDR3 nucleotides are TGTGCCAGTAGACTTGCCCCGGGACGGAATCAGCCCCAGCATTTT. Residues: CASRLAPGRNQPQHF.